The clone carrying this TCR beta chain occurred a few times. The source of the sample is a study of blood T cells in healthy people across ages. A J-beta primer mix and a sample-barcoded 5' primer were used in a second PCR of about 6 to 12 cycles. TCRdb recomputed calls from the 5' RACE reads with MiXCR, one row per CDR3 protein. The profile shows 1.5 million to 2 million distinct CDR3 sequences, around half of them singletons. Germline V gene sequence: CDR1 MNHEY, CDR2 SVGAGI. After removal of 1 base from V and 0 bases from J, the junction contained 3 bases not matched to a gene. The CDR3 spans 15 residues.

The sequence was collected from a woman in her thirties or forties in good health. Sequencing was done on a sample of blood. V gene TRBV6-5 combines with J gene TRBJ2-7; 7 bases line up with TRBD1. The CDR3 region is CASSYWAGGSYEQYF. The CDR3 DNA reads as TGTGCCAGCAGTTACTGGGCAGGGGGCTCCTACGAGCAGTACTTC.